Listed here are 24 T cell receptor beta chains from one sample, sequenced in a study of blood T cell repertoires in COVID-19. The method was immunoSEQ multiplex PCR; TCRdb's version includes in-frame clones alone and lacks a portion of them. This sample carries under 150,000 clones, approximately 80% of them seen once, and the ten largest clones take around 20%. The sample taken for sequencing was peripheral blood. The receptor source for this set is a man of 80 years or more with acute or convalescent COVID-19.

V gene TRBV5-5 combines with J gene TRBJ2-7, with D tentatively TRBD1 (6 bases). The CDR3 covers 13 residues. The germline CDR1 and CDR2 sequences are SGHKS and YYEKEE (reference sequence). V was cut by 3 bases and J by 6 bases, with 13 bases left in between. The CDR3 is CASSWRQVSEQYF. CDR3 bases: TGTGCCAGCAGCTGGAGACAGGTTTCCGAGCAGTACTTC.

This sequence joins TRBV2 and TRBJ2-5; 9 nucleotides align to TRBD2. This CDR3 region has 16 residues. Germline CDR1 is SNHLY and CDR2 is FYNNEI. J was trimmed by 4 bases and V by 4 bases; bases with no gene match: 10. The CDR3, as DNA: TGTGCCAGCAGTGTAATAGCGGGGGCCGGTAGAGAGACCCAGTACTTC. Protein sequence: CASSVIAGAGRETQYF.

The chain has TRBV5-1 and TRBJ2-5; 8 positions agree with TRBD1. CDR1 is SGHRS, CDR2 YFSETQ, per germline. The CDR3 length is 15 residues. The ends lost 0 bases at V and 2 bases at J; junction bases unmatched: 3. CDR3 in amino acids: CASSLVGDRQETQYF. CDR3 in DNA: TGCGCCAGCAGCTTGGTTGGGGACAGGCAAGAGACCCAGTACTTC.

The V gene is TRBV3-1 (or the pseudogene TRBV3-2), the J gene TRBJ1-2; D perhaps matches TRBD1 (5 bases). The CDR3 runs 14 residues. Trimming took 1 base from V and 6 from J, leaving 12 bases between them. Per germline, CDR1 LGHDT and CDR2 YNNKEL (reference sequence). The CDR3 reads CASSQGGRVDGYTF. The CDR3 DNA is TGTGCCAGCAGCCAAGGAGGCAGGGTAGATGGCTACACCTTC.

This rearrangement joins TRBV7-6 to TRBJ2-3, with TRBD2 as a possible D gene (5 bases). Germline loops: CDR1 SGHVS, CDR2 FNYEAQ. This CDR3 comprises 11 residues. The V end lost 5 bases, the J end lost 5 bases, and 5 bases lay between the germline ends. The CDR3 bases are TGTGCCAGCAGCGAGGGAGATACGCAGTATTTT. Translated, it gives CASSEGDTQYF.

The chain joins TRBV2 to TRBJ2-5; D unclear. The germline gives CDR1 SNHLY, CDR2 FYNNEI. The CDR3 is 11 residues long. V was cut by 6 bases and J by 5 bases, with 7 bases left in between. The CDR3 coding sequence is TGTGCCAGCAGCCTTCTGGAGACCCAGTACTTC. This gives the protein CASSLLETQYF.

This rearrangement joins TRBV5-1 to TRBJ2-1; 11 bases match TRBD1. After removal of 4 bases from V and 7 bases from J, the junction contained 4 bases not matched to a gene. CDR3 length: 14 residues. CDR1 is SGHRS, CDR2 YFSETQ, per germline. This chain's CDR3 is CASSAGTGGNEQFF. CDR3 in DNA: TGCGCCAGCAGCGCAGGGACAGGGGGTAATGAGCAGTTCTTC.

V gene TRBV2 combines with J gene TRBJ1-5; D uncertain. Germline assignment: CDR1 SNHLY and CDR2 FYNNEI. Trimming took 7 bases from V and 0 from J, leaving 13 bases between them. The CDR3 has 15 amino acids. CDR3 in DNA: TGTGCCAGCAACGACGGGATTAATAGCAATCAGCCCCAGCATTTT. It yields the protein CASNDGINSNQPQHF.

V and J are TRBV6-2 or TRBV6-3 and TRBJ2-3, with 9 bases matching TRBD1. With 3 bases clipped from V and 2 bases from J, the junction kept 9 bases outside the gene matches. CDR1 is MNHEY, CDR2 SVGEGT, per germline. The CDR3 has 17 amino acids. CDR3 protein: CASSYTDRGLFTDTQYF. CDR3 in DNA: TGTGCCAGCAGTTATACGGACAGGGGCCTCTTCACAGATACGCAGTATTTT.

The V and J genes are TRBV3-1 (or the pseudogene TRBV3-2) and TRBJ2-7, with 7 bases that match TRBD1. Germline V lookup: CDR1 LGHDT, CDR2 YNNKEL (reference sequence). The CDR3 has 14 amino acids. Trimming took 4 bases from V and 0 from J; bases not matched to a gene: 3. The CDR3 sequence: CASSPWDSSYEQYF. The CDR3 bases are TGTGCCAGCAGCCCTTGGGACAGCTCCTACGAGCAGTACTTC.

This clone was found a few times. The chain employs TRBV19 and TRBJ1-5, with D hard to call. V gave up 3 bases and J gave up 2 bases, with 11 bases separating them. The CDR3 spans 15 residues. Germline V gene sequence: CDR1 LNHDA, CDR2 SQIVND (reference sequence). The CDR3 sequence is CASSMGSLGNQPQHF. The CDR3 bases are TGTGCCAGTAGTATGGGCAGTCTGGGCAATCAGCCCCAGCATTTT. Drawing the rest from reference TRBV19 and TRBJ1-5, the complete variable domain is DGGITQSPKYLFRKEGQNVTLSCEQNLNHDAMYWYRQDPGQGLRLIYYSQIVNDFQKGDIAEGYSVSREKKESFPLTVTSAQKNPTAFYLCASSMGSLGNQPQHFGDGTRLSIL.

This clone was observed a handful of times. The gene calls are TRBV6-6 and TRBJ2-7; tentatively, D is TRBD1 (5 bases). Trimming shortened V by 5 bases and J by 4 bases, and 9 bases separated the two germline ends. The CDR3 covers 12 residues. CDR1 and CDR2 (germline): MNHNY, SVGAGI (reference sequence). The chain's CDR3 is CASSTQGYEQYF. The CDR3 DNA reads as TGTGCCAGCAGTACCCAGGGTTACGAGCAGTACTTC.

The CDR3: CASSSREYNSPLHF. DNA of the CDR3: TGTGCCAGCAGCTCCCGGGAGTATAATTCACCCCTCCACTTT. This chain joins TRBV5-4 and TRBJ1-6; D gene uncertain. The germline V gene has CDR1 SGHNT and CDR2 YYREEE (reference sequence). There are 14 residues in the CDR3. Trimming removed 3 bases from V and 4 bases from J, with 8 bases in between.

This chain joins TRBV4-1 and TRBJ1-2, with D tentatively TRBD1 (5 bases). V lost 0 bases and J lost 4, with 18 bases in between. The CDR3 covers 17 residues. Germline values: CDR1 MGHRA, CDR2 YSYEKL. The CDR3 reads CASSQDLTGSTGYGYTF. CDR3 nucleotide sequence: TGCGCCAGCAGCCAAGATCTTACAGGCTCCACGGGCTATGGCTACACCTTC.

This chain joins TRBV18 and TRBJ1-1, with D perhaps matching TRBD1 (5 bases). The V gene lost 3 bases and the J gene lost 0 bases, with 11 bases spanning the gap. Germline V lookup: CDR1 KGHSH, CDR2 LQKENI. This CDR3 spans 15 amino acids. The CDR3 bases are TGTGCCAGCTCACCGGAACAGGCCATGAACACTGAAGCTTTCTTT. This gives the protein CASSPEQAMNTEAFF.

This sequence joins TRBV6-5 and TRBJ1-5, with 11 bases lining up with TRBD1. This CDR3 is 15 amino acids long. The junction had 7 bases not matched to a gene; V was cut back by 7 bases and J by 5 bases. The germline V gene encodes CDR1 MNHEY and CDR2 SVGAGI. CDR3 nucleotides: TGTGCCAGCATATCTGGACAGGGGGCCTATCAGCCCCAGCATTTT. Protein product: CASISGQGAYQPQHF.

The chain couples TRBV7-9 to TRBJ2-7; D gene unclear. Per the germline V gene, CDR1 is SEHNR and CDR2 is FQNEAQ (reference sequence). The CDR3 has 12 amino acids. Trimming cost V 5 bases and J 5 bases, with 10 bases left between them. The CDR3 reads CASSLHIDEQYF. The CDR3 DNA reads as TGTGCCAGCAGCCTTCACATCGACGAGCAGTACTTC.

The gene calls are TRBV4-2 and TRBJ2-3; TRBD2 matches at 11 bases. This CDR3 is 18 amino acids long. Germline V gives CDR1 LGHNA, CDR2 YNFKEQ. The J segment lost 4 bases and the V segment lost 0 bases, leaving 9 bases of the junction unmatched. The DNA of the CDR3 is TGTGCCAGCAGCCAAGATTCCAGGACTAGCGGGTCCCCAGATACGCAGTATTTT. Translated: CASSQDSRTSGSPDTQYF.

The chain couples TRBV27 to TRBJ2-5; 8 nucleotides align to TRBD2. Unmatched junction bases numbered 7, after V lost 5 bases and J lost 2 bases. Germline loops: CDR1 MNHEY, CDR2 SMNVEV (reference sequence). This CDR3 has 15 amino acids. CDR3 DNA: TGTGCCAGCAGTCCCGGGACTAGGGATCAAGAGACCCAGTACTTC. The encoded protein is CASSPGTRDQETQYF.

The genes are TRBV2 and TRBJ2-5; D may be TRBD1 (6 bases). CDR3 length equals 12 residues. Germline values: CDR1 SNHLY, CDR2 FYNNEI. V was shortened by 7 bases and J by 6 bases, with 12 bases between the two germline ends. CDR3 coding DNA: TGTGCCAGCAAGGGGCAGGGGCAGACCCAGTACTTC. This codes for CASKGQGQTQYF.

V is TRBV7-8 and J is TRBJ1-4; 9 bases match TRBD1. The germline V gene encodes CDR1 SGHVS and CDR2 FQNEAQ. The V gene end was trimmed by 5 bases and the J gene end by 8 bases; junction bases not matched to a gene: 9. This CDR3 is 15 amino acids long. CDR3 amino acids: CASSIQGARFEKLFF. CDR3 nucleotide sequence: TGTGCCAGCAGCATACAGGGGGCGCGTTTCGAAAAACTGTTTTTT.

The genes are TRBV19 and TRBJ1-2; a possible D gene is TRBD1 (6 bases). V lost 9 bases to trimming and J lost 9 bases, with 20 bases between them. This CDR3 contains 13 residues. Germline V gene data show CDR1 as LNHDA and CDR2 as SQIVND (reference sequence). The CDR3 region has the DNA TGTGCCAGCCGGCACAGGGAAGGTAGGAGCTACACCTTC. Encoded protein: CASRHREGRSYTF.

The rearrangement links TRBV28 to TRBJ2-5; 12 bases fit TRBD2. V lost 3 bases to trimming and J lost 4 bases; unmatched junction nucleotides: 9. Germline V gene lookup returns CDR1 MDHEN and CDR2 SYDVKM. The CDR3 extends over 17 amino acids. The CDR3 DNA is TGTGCCAGCAGTTTCTTCTCTAGCGGGGGGGCACGAGAGACCCAGTACTTC. Amino acid sequence: CASSFFSSGGARETQYF.

The J gene is TRBJ1-5, the V gene TRBV3-1 (or the pseudogene TRBV3-2); no definite D call. Germline lookup yields CDR1 LGHDT and CDR2 YNNKEL (reference sequence). V was trimmed by 0 bases and J by 6 bases, leaving 6 bases between them. The CDR3 totals 13 residues. The CDR3: CASSQDGCQPQHF. CDR3 sequence (DNA): TGTGCCAGCAGCCAAGATGGCTGTCAGCCCCAGCATTTT.